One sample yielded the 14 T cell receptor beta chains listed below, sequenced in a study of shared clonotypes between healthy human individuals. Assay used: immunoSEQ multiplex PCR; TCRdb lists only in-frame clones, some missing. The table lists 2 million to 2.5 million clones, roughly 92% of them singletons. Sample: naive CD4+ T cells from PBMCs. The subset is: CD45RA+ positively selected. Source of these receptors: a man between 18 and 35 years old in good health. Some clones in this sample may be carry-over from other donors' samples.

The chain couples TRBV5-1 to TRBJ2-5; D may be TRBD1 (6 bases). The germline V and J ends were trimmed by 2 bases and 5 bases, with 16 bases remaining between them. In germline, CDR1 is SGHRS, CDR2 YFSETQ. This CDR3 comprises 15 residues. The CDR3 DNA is TGCGCCAGCAGCTTTCGTCCAGGGGAGTGGGAGACCCAGTACTTC. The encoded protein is CASSFRPGEWETQYF.

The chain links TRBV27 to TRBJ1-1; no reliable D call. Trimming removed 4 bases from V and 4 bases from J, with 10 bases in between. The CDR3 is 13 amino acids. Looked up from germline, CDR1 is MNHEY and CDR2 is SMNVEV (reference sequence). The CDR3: CASSSLWGTEAFF. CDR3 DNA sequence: TGTGCCAGCAGTTCCTTGTGGGGCACTGAAGCTTTCTTT.

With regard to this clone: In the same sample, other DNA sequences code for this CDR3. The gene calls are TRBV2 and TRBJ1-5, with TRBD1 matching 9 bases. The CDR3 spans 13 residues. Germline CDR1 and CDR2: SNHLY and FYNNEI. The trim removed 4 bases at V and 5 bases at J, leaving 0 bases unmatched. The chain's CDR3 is CASSGQGDQPQHF. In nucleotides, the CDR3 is TGTGCCAGCAGTGGACAGGGGGATCAGCCCCAGCATTTT.

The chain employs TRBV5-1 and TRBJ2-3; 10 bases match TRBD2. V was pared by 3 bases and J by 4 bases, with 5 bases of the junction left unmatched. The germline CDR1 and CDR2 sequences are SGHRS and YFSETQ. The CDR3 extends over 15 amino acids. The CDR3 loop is CASSSSGRGSDTQYF. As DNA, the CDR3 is TGCGCCAGCAGCTCGAGCGGGAGGGGGTCAGATACGCAGTATTTT.

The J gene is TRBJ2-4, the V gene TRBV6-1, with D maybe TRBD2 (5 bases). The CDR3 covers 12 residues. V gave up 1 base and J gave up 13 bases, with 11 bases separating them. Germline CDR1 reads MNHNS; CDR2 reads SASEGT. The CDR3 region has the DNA TGTGCCAGCAGTGAAGAAGATTGGAGGCAGTACTTC. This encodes CASSEEDWRQYF.

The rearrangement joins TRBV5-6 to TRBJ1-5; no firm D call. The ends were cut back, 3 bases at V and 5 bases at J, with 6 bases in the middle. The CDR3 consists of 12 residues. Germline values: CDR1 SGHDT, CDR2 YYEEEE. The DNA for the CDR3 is TGTGCCAGCAGCTCCACAGATCAGCCCCAGCATTTT. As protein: CASSSTDQPQHF. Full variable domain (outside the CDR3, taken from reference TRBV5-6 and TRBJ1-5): DAGVTQSPTHLIKTRGQQVTLRCSPKSGHDTVSWYQQALGQGPQFIFQYYEEEERQRGNFPDRFSGHQFPNYSSELNVNALLLGDSALYLCASSSTDQPQHFGDGTRLSIL.

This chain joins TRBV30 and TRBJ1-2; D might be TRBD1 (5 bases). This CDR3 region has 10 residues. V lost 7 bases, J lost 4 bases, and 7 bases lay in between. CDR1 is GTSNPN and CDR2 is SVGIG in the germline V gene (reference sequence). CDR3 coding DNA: TGTGCCTACAGGACCTATGGCTACACCTTC. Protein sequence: CAYRTYGYTF.

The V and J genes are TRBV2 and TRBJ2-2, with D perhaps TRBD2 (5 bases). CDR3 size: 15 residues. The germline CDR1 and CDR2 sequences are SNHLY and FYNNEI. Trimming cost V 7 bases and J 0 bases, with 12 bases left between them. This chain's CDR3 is CASMLGVSNTGELFF. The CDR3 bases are TGTGCCAGCATGCTCGGGGTATCGAACACCGGGGAGCTGTTTTTT.

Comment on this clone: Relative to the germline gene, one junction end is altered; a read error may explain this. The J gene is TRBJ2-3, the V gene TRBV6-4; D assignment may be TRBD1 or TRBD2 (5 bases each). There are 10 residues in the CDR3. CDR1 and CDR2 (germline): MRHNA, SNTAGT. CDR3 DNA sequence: TGTGCCAGCATCCCGGGACCGTATAATTTT. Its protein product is CASIPGPYNF.

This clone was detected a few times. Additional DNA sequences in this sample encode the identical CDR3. In nucleotides, the CDR3 is TGCGCCAGCAGCTTGGATCGGGGCACAGATACGCAGTATTTT. It yields the protein CASSLDRGTDTQYF. This chain links TRBV5-1 with TRBJ2-3; D gene uncertain. Germline loops: CDR1 SGHRS, CDR2 YFSETQ. V was shortened by 0 bases and J by 1 base, with 6 bases between the two germline ends. The CDR3 sequence is 14 residues long.

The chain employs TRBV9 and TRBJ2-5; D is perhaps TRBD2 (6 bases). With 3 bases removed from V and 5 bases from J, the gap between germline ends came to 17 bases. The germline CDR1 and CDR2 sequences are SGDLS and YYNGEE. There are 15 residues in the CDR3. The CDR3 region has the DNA TGTGCCAGCAGCGAGGGAGGAGGGGTAGGGGAGACCCAGTACTTC. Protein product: CASSEGGGVGETQYF.

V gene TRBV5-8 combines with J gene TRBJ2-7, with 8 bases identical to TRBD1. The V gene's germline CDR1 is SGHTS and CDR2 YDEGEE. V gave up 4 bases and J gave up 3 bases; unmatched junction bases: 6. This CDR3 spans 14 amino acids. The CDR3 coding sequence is TGTGCCAGCAGCATCCGGGACAGGTTCTACGAGCAGTACTTC. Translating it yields CASSIRDRFYEQYF.

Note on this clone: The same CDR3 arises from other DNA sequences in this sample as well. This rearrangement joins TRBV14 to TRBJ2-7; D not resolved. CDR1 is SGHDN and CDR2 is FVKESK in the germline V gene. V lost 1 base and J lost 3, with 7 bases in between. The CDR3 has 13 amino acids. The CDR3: CASSQGLLYEQYF. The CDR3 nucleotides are TGTGCCAGCAGCCAAGGCCTACTCTACGAGCAGTACTTC.

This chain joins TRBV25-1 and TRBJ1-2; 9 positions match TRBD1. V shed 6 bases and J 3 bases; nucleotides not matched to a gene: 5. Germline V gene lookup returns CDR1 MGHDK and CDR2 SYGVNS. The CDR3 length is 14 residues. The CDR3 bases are TGTGCCAGCAGGCCCAGGACAGGGGACTATGGCTACACCTTC. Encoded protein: CASRPRTGDYGYTF.